This T cell receptor beta chain was recorded in a study of technical replicates of blood from a few donors. Germline V gene data show CDR1 as SGHNT and CDR2 as YENEEA. The CDR3 contains 13 residues. Trimming removed 5 bases from V and 4 bases from J, with 11 bases in between. Assay: immunoSEQ multiplex PCR; the TCRdb copy retains only in-frame clones and omits some. The data show some 80,000 clones, roughly 94% seen once. The sample comprised T cells isolated from PBMCs. The rearrangement joins TRBV11-3 to TRBJ2-5; maybe TRBD1 (5 bases). The TCR originated in a human donor in good health. The CDR3 spells CASSHARAETQYF. The CDR3 DNA sequence: TGTGCCAGCAGCCACGCCAGGGCAGAGACCCAGTACTTC.